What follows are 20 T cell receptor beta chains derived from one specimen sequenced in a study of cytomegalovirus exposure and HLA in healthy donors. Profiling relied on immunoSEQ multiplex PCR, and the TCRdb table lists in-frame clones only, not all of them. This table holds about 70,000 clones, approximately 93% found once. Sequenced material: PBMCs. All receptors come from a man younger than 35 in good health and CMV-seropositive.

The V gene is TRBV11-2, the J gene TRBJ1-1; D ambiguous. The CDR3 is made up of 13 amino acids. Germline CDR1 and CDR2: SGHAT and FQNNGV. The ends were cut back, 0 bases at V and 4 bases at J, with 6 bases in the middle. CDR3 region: CASSLEQFTEAFF. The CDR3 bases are TGTGCCAGCAGCTTAGAACAGTTCACTGAAGCTTTCTTT.

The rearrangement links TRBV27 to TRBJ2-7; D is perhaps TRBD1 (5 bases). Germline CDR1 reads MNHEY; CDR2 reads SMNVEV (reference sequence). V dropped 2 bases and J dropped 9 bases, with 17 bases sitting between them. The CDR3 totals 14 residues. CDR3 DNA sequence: TGTGCCAGCAGTTTAGAAGGGGTTGCCCACTCGCAGTACTTC. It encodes CASSLEGVAHSQYF.

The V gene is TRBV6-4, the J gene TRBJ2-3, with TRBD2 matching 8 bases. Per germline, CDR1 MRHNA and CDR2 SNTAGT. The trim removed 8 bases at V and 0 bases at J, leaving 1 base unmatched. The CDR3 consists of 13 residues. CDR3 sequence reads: CASSSGSTDTQYF. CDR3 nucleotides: TGTGCCAGCTCTAGCGGGAGCACAGATACGCAGTATTTT.

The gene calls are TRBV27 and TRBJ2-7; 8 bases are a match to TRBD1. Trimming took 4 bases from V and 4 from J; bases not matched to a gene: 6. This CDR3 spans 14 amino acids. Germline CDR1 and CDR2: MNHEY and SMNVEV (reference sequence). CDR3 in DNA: TGTGCCAGCAGTTCCGGGACAGGACTTTACGAGCAGTACTTC. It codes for CASSSGTGLYEQYF.

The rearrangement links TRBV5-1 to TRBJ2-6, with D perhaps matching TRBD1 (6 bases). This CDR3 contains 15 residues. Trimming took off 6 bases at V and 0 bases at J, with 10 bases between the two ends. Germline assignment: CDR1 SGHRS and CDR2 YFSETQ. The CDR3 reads CASTKTGSGANVLTF. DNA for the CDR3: TGCGCCAGCACCAAGACAGGCTCTGGGGCCAACGTCCTGACTTTC.

CDR3 DNA: TGTGCCAGTGACCCCAGCCGACAGGGCGGCTATGGCTACACCTTC. Its protein product is CASDPSRQGGYGYTF. V gene TRBV28 combines with J gene TRBJ1-2, with 7 bases identical to TRBD1. The V gene end was trimmed by 9 bases and the J gene end by 4 bases; junction bases not matched to a gene: 14. CDR1 is MDHEN and CDR2 is SYDVKM in the germline V gene. The CDR3 contains 15 residues.

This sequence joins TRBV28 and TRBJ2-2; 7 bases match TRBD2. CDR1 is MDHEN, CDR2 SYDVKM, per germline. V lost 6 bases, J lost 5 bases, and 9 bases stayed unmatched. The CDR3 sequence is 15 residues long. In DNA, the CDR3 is TGTGCCAGCAGACCTGGCGGGAGAGAGACCGGGGAGCTGTTTTTT. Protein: CASRPGGRETGELFF.

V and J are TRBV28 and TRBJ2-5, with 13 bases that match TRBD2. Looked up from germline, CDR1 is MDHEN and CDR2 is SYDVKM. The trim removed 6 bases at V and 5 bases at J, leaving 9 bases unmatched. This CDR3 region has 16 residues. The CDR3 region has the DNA TGTGCCAGCAGGGCCCGGACTAGCGGGAGAAGGGAGACCCAGTACTTC. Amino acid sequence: CASRARTSGRRETQYF.

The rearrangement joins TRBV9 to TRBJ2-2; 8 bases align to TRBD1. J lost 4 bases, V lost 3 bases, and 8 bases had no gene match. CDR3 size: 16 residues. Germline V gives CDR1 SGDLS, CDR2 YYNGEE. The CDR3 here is CASSARTGPGTGELFF. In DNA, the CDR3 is TGTGCCAGCAGCGCCCGGACAGGGCCGGGCACCGGGGAGCTGTTTTTT.

The CDR3 spells CASSPLAGVLETQYF. CDR3 in DNA: TGTGCCAGCAGCCCCCTAGCGGGAGTTTTGGAGACCCAGTACTTC. This chain uses TRBV6-6 with TRBJ2-5; 10 bases match TRBD2. The J segment lost 5 bases and the V segment lost 6 bases, leaving 9 bases of the junction unmatched. The CDR3 totals 15 residues. The germline V gene encodes CDR1 MNHNY and CDR2 SVGAGI (reference sequence).

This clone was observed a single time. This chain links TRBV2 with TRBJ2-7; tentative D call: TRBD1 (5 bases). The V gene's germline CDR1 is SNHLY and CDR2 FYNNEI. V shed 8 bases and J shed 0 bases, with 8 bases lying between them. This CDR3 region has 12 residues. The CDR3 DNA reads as TGTGCCAGCCAGACAGACTCCTACGAGCAGTACTTC. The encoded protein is CASQTDSYEQYF. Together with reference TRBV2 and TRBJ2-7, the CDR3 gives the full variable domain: EPEVTQTPSHQVTQMGQEVILRCVPISNHLYFYWYRQILGQKVEFLVSFYNNEISEKSEIFDDQFSVERPDGSNFTLKIRSTKLEDSAMYFCASQTDSYEQYFGPGTRLTVT.

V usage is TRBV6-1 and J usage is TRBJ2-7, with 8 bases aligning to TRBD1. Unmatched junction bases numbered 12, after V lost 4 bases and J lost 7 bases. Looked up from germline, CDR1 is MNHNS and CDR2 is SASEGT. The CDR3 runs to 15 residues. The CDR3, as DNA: TGTGCCAGCAGTGCTACGCGACAGGGGATGGGGGAGCAGTACTTC. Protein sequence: CASSATRQGMGEQYF.

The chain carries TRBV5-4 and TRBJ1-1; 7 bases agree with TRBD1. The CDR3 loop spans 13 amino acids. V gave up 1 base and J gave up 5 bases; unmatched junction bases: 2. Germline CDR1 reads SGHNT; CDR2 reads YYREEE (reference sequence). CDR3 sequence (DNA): TGTGCCAGCAGCTTGTCCAGGGGGACTGAAGCTTTCTTT. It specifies CASSLSRGTEAFF.

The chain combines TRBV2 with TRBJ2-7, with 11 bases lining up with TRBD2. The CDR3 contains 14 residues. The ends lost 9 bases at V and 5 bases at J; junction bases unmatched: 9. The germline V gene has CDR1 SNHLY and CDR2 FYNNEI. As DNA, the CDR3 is TGTGCCAGTACTAGCGGGAGAATGATGAACGAGCAGTACTTC. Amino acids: CASTSGRMMNEQYF. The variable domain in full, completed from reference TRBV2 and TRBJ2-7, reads EPEVTQTPSHQVTQMGQEVILRCVPISNHLYFYWYRQILGQKVEFLVSFYNNEISEKSEIFDDQFSVERPDGSNFTLKIRSTKLEDSAMYFCASTSGRMMNEQYFGPGTRLTVT.

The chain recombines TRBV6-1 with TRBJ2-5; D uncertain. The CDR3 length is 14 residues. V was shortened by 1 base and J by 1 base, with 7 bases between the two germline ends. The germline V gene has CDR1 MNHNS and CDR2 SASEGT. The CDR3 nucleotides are TGTGCCAGCAGTGAAGACAGTAGCCAAGAGACCCAGTACTTC. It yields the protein CASSEDSSQETQYF.

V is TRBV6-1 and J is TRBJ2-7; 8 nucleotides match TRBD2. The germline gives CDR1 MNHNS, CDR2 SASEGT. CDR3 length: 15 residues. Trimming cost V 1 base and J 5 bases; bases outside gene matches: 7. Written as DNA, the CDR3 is TGTGCCAGCAGTGAAGAGGACGCGGGAGGCCACGAGCAGTACTTC. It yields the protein CASSEEDAGGHEQYF.

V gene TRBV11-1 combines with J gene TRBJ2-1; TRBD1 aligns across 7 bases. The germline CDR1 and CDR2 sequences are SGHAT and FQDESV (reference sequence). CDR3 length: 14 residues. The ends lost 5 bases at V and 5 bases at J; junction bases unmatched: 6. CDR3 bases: TGTGCCAGCAGCGAGGGTGACAGGGACAATGAGCAGTTCTTC. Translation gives CASSEGDRDNEQFF.

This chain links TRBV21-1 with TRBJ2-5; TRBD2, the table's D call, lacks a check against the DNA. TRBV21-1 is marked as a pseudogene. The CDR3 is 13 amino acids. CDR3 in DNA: TGTGCCAGCATAGAGCGGGGGCAAGAGACCCAGTACTTC. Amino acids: CASIERGQETQYF.

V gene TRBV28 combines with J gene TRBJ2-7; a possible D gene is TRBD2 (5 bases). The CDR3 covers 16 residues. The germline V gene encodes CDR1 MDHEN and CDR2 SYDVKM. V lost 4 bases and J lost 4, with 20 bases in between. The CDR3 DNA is TGTGCCAGCAGTTCCCTTCGGCGGGCGATCGTGTACGAGCAGTACTTC. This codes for CASSSLRRAIVYEQYF.

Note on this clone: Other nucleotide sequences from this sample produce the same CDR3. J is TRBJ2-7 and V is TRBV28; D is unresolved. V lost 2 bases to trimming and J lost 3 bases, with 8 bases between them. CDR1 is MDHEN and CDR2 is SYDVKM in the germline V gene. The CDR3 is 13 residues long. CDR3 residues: CASSLRQVYEQYF. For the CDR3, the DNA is TGTGCCAGCAGTTTAAGGCAGGTCTACGAGCAGTACTTC.